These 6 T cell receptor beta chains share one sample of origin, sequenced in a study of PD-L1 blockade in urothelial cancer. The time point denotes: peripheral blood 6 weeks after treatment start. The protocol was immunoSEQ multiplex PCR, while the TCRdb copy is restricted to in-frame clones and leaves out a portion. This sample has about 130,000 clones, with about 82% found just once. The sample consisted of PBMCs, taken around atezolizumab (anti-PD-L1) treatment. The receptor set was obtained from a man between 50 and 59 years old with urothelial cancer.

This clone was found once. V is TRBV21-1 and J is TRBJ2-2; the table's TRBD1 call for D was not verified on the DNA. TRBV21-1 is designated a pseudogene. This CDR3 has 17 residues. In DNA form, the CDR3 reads TGTGCCAGCAGCAAGATGAGCCCGCAACAGACCACCGGGGAGCTGTTTTTT. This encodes CASSKMSPQQTTGELFF.

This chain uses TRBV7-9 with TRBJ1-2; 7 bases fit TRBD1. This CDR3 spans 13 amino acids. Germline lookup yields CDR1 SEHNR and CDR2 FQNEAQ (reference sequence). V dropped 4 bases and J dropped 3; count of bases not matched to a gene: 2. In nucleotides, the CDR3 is TGTGCCAGCAGCTATGGGACAGACTATGGCTACACCTTC. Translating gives CASSYGTDYGYTF.

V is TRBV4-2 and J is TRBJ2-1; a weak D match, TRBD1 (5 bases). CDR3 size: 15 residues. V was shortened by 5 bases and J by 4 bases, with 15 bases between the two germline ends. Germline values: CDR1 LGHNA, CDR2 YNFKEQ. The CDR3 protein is CASSTSAGRYNEQFF. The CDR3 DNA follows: TGTGCCAGCAGCACCTCGGCAGGGCGTTACAATGAGCAGTTCTTC.

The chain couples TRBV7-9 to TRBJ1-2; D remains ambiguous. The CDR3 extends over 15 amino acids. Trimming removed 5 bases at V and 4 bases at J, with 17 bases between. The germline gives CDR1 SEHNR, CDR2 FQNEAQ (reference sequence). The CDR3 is CASSQEVSGTYGYTF. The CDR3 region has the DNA TGTGCCAGCAGCCAGGAAGTTTCAGGAACCTATGGCTACACCTTC.

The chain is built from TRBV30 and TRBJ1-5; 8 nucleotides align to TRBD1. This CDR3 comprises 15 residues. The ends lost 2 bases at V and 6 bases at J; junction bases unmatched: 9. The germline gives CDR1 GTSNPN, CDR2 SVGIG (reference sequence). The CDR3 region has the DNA TGTGCCTGGAGTTACCCCTCAGGGGGCCTTCAGCCCCAGCATTTT. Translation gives CAWSYPSGGLQPQHF.

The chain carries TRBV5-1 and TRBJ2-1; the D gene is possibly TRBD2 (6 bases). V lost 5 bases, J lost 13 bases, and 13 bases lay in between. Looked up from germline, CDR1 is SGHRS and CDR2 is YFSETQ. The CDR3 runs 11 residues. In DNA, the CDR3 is TGCGCCAGCAGTCGGGACTTGGCACAGTTCTTC. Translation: CASSRDLAQFF.